There are a few counts of the clone carrying this T cell receptor beta chain. Its matching antigen is unknown. Treatment indicated: oral pan-JAK inhibitor, 5-10 mg twice daily. Sorted out of PBMCs were CD4+ T cells and CD8+ T cells. The data were taken from a study of CD8+ T cells in alopecia areata. About the study: Dosing with tofacitinib proceeded for 6 to 18 months, followed by 6 months off drug.

As the sequencing template, cDNA was produced by extracting RNA and reverse transcribing it. Here immunoSEQ multiplex PCR was the method, and the copy in TCRdb shows in-frame clones only, minus some. Of over 120,000 clones in the sample, roughly 50% were seen once. Study observations and caveats: Normal scalp had lower clonality than lesional scalp, with alopecia totalis/universalis lesions showing this most strongly.

Trimming took 8 bases from V and 0 from J, leaving 14 bases between them. The CDR3 sequence is 16 residues long. The receptor was derived from a human donor with alopecia areata. The source material was CD8+ T cells sorted from blood, sampled at week 4, from a patient treated with tofacitinib. The rearrangement links TRBV23-1 to TRBJ1-6; D is unclear. TRBV23-1 is an ORF, and what it does is uncertain. The CDR3 nucleotides are TGCGCCAGCGCCAAAAGGAACGGCTCCTATAATTCACCCCTCCACTTT. It specifies CASAKRNGSYNSPLHF.